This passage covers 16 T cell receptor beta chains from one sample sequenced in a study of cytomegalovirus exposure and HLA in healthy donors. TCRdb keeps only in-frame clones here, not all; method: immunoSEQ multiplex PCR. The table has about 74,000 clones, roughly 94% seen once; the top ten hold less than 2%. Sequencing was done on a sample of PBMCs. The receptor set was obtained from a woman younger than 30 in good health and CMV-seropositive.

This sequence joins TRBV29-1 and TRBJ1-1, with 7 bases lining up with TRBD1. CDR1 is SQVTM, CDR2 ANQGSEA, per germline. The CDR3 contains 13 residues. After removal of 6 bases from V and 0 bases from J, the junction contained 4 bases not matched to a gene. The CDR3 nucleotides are TGCAGCGTACCGGGACAGTTGAACACTGAAGCTTTCTTT. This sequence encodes CSVPGQLNTEAFF.

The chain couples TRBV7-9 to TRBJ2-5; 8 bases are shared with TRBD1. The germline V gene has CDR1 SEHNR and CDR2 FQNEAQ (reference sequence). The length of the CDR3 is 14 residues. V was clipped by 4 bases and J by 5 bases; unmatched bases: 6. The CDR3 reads CASSSTGGRETQYF. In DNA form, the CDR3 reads TGTGCCAGCAGCTCTACAGGGGGACGGGAGACCCAGTACTTC.

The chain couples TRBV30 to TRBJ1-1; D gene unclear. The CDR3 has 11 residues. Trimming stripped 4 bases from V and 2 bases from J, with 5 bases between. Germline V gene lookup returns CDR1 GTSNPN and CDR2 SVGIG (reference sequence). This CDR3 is CAWMANTEAFF. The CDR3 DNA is TGTGCCTGGATGGCTAACACTGAAGCTTTCTTT.

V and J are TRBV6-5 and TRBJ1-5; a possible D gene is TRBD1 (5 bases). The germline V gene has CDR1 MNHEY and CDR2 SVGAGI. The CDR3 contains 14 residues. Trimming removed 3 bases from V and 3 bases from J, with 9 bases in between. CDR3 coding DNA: TGTGCCAGCAGTTATTCGGGGGTCAATCAGCCCCAGCATTTT. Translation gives CASSYSGVNQPQHF.

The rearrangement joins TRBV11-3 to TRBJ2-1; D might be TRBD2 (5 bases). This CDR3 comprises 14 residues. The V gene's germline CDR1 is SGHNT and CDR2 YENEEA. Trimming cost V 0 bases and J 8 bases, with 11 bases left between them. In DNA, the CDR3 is TGTGCCAGCAGCTTAGATCTAGCCGGGCATGAGCAGTTCTTC. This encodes CASSLDLAGHEQFF.

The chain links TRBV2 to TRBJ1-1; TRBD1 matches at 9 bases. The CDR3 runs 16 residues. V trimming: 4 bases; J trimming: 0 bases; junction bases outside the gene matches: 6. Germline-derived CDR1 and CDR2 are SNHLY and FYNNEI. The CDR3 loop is CASSGGQGSMNTEAFF. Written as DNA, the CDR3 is TGTGCCAGCAGTGGCGGACAGGGGTCCATGAACACTGAAGCTTTCTTT. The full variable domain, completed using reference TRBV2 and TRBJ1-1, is EPEVTQTPSHQVTQMGQEVILRCVPISNHLYFYWYRQILGQKVEFLVSFYNNEISEKSEIFDDQFSVERPDGSNFTLKIRSTKLEDSAMYFCASSGGQGSMNTEAFFGQGTRLTVV.

CDR3 nucleotide sequence: TGTGCCAGCAGCGAGGGGGACAGGGGGCTTATGGCCCAAGAGACCCAGTACTTC. It codes for CASSEGDRGLMAQETQYF. The chain is built from TRBV9 and TRBJ2-5; TRBD1 aligns across 12 bases. The V gene's germline CDR1 is SGDLS and CDR2 YYNGEE. The CDR3 length is 18 residues. Trimming took 3 bases from V and 1 from J; bases not matched to a gene: 10.

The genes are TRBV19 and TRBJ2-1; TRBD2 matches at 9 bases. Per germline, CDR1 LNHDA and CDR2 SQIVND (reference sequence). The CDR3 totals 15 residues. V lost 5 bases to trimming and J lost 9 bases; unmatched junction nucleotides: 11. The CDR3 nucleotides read TGTGCCAGTAGTGGCCACTCGGGACTAGCAGGTGAGCAGTTCTTC. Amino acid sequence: CASSGHSGLAGEQFF.

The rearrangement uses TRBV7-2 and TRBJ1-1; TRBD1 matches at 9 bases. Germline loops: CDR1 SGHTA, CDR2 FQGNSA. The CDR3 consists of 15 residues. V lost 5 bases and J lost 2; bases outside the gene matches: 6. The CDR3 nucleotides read TGTGCCAGCAGCGCAAATACAGGGGGCAACACTGAAGCTTTCTTT. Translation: CASSANTGGNTEAFF.

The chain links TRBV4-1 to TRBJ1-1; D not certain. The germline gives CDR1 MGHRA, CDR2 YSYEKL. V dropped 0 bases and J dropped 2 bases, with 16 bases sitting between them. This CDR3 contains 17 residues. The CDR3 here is CASSQDGDPSLNTEAFF. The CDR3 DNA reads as TGCGCCAGCAGCCAAGACGGAGACCCCTCGCTTAACACTGAAGCTTTCTTT.

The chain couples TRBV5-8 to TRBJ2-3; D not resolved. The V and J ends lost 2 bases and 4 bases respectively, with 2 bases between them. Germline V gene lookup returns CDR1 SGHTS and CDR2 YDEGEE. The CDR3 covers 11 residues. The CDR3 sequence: CASSFADTQYF. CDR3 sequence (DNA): TGTGCCAGCAGCTTCGCAGATACGCAGTATTTT.

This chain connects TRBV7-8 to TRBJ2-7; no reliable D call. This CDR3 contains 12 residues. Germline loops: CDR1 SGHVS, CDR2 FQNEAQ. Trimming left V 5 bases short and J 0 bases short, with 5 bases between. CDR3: CASSHFSYEQYF. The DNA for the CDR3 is TGTGCCAGCAGCCACTTCTCCTACGAGCAGTACTTC.

The CDR3 is CASTKNSAGEGYTF. The CDR3 DNA reads TGCGCCAGCACCAAAAACTCCGCAGGGGAAGGCTACACCTTC. The V call is TRBV5-1, the J call TRBJ1-2; TRBD1 is a possible D gene (6 bases). Trimming cost V 6 bases and J 8 bases, with 20 bases left between them. This CDR3 is 14 amino acids long. The V gene's germline CDR1 is SGHRS and CDR2 YFSETQ.

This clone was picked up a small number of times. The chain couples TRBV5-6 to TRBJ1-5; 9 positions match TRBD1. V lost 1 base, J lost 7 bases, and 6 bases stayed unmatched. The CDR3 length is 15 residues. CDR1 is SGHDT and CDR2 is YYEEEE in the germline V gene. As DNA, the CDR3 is TGTGCCAGCAGCTTGAGGACAGGGGCCATCCAGCCCCAGCATTTT. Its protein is CASSLRTGAIQPQHF.

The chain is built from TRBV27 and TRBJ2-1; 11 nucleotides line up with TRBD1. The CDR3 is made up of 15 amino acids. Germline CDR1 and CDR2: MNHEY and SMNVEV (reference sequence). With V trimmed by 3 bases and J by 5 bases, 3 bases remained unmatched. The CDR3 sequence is CASSFGQGAHNEQFF. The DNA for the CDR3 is TGTGCCAGCAGTTTTGGACAGGGGGCTCACAATGAGCAGTTCTTC.

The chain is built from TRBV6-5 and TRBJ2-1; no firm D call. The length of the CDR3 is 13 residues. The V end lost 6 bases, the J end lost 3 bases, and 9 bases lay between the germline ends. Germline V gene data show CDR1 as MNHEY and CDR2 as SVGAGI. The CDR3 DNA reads TGTGCCAGCAGCCAGACAATCTACAATGAGCAGTTCTTC. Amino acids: CASSQTIYNEQFF.